What follows are 16 T cell receptor beta chains derived from one specimen sequenced in a study of low-dose radiotherapy and immunotherapy resistance in tumors. TRAV and TRBV primers primed cDNA for both TCRalpha and TCRbeta. Both a constant-region primer and a V-primer adapter served to amplify TCRs across roughly 20 PCR cycles. MiXCR, applied by TCRdb to the reads, yields one record per CDR3 protein. The table has about 39,000 distinct CDR3 sequences, around a third seen once. Time point denoted: before trial treatment. The sample was PBMCs, taken before treatment. All receptors come from a male donor with gallbladder cancer.

On this clonotype itself: A read error is likely here: a far larger clone is one base away. The chain is built from TRBV4-2 and TRBJ2-2; tentative D call: TRBD2 (5 bases). Germline CDR1 LGHNA, CDR2 YNFKEQ. V lost 5 bases and J lost 2, with 12 bases in between. The CDR3 runs 15 residues. The CDR3 DNA is TGTGCCAGCAGCTTAGCGCGGATTAACACCGGGGAGCTGTTTTTT. Protein sequence: CASSLARINTGELFF.

At least ten counts were recorded for this clonotype. The chain has TRBV13 and TRBJ2-7; D possibly matches TRBD1 or TRBD2 (6 bases each). Germline CDR1 reads PRHDT; CDR2 reads FYEKMQ (reference sequence). The V gene lost 4 bases and the J gene lost 1 base, with 20 bases spanning the gap. The length of the CDR3 is 17 residues. This CDR3 is CASSWLKTGTGSYEQYF. CDR3 bases: TGTGCCAGCAGCTGGCTGAAAACAGGGACTGGATCCTACGAGCAGTACTTC.

As to this clonotype: With only one base between it and a far larger clone, this is likely a read error. This chain uses TRBV12-3 or TRBV12-4 with TRBJ2-5, with 7 bases fitting TRBD1. This CDR3 is 16 amino acids long. The V gene end was trimmed by 5 bases and the J gene end by 11 bases; junction bases not matched to a gene: 20. CDR3 sequence (DNA): TGTGCCAGCAGTCCACACAGGGGAGTTCTCGACAATGAGCAGTACTTC. Amino acid sequence: CASSPHRGVLDNEQYF.

On this clonotype: A far larger clone is just one base off, so this is likely a read error. V is TRBV10-3 and J is TRBJ2-7; D unresolved. The V end was cut by 5 bases, the J end by 7 bases, with 9 bases between. The CDR3 spans 11 residues. Germline V gene sequence: CDR1 ENHRY, CDR2 SYGVKD. The CDR3 DNA reads as TGTGCCATCAGTACAGAGAATGAGCAGTACTTC. Translating gives CAISTENEQYF.

This clonotype occurred many times. The chain is built from TRBV5-1 and TRBJ2-3; D remains unclear. This CDR3 contains 13 residues. CDR1 is SGHRS and CDR2 is YFSETQ in the germline V gene. Trimming removed 3 bases from V and 5 bases from J, with 10 bases in between. This CDR3 is CASSSSSLDTQYF. The DNA of the CDR3 is TGCGCCAGCAGCTCTAGTTCCCTAGATACGCAGTATTTT.

This clonotype turned up a few times. The chain uses TRBV5-5 and TRBJ1-5; D is perhaps TRBD1 (6 bases). Germline CDR1 SGHKS, CDR2 YYEKEE (reference sequence). This CDR3 contains 15 residues. V dropped 3 bases and J dropped 4 bases, with 14 bases sitting between them. The CDR3 here is CASSWGQGTNQPQHF. The CDR3 region has the DNA TGTGCCAGCAGCTGGGGGCAGGGGACAAATCAGCCCCAGCATTTT.

Many counts were recorded for this clonotype. The chain couples TRBV7-9 to TRBJ2-1; 13 bases map to TRBD2. J gave up 9 bases and V 0 bases, and 8 bases lay outside the gene matches. The germline V gene has CDR1 SEHNR and CDR2 FQNEAQ (reference sequence). The CDR3 sequence is 17 residues long. The CDR3 DNA reads TGTGCCAGCAGCTTAGCGTCGGGGGGACTAGCGGGGCTTGAGCAGTTCTTC. It is translated as CASSLASGGLAGLEQFF. The full variable domain, with the rest looked up from reference TRBV7-9 and TRBJ2-1, is DTGVSQNPRHKITKRGQNVTFRCDPISEHNRLYWYRQTLGQGPEFLTYFQNEAQLEKSRLLSDRFSAERPKGSFSTLEIQRTEQGDSAMYLCASSLASGGLAGLEQFFGPGTRLTVL.

This clonotype was recorded at least ten times. V gene TRBV11-2 combines with J gene TRBJ2-7, with TRBD1 as a possible D gene (6 bases). The V and J ends lost 5 bases and 3 bases respectively, with 14 bases between them. The CDR3 length is 14 residues. Germline CDR1 reads SGHAT; CDR2 reads FQNNGV. The CDR3 sequence: CASSPLTGVYEQYF. CDR3 bases: TGTGCCAGCAGCCCCTTGACAGGTGTCTACGAGCAGTACTTC.

This clonotype was detected many times. J is TRBJ2-5 and V is TRBV20-1; 13 bases are a match to TRBD2. Trimming cost V 3 bases and J 1 base; bases outside gene matches: 14. The CDR3 runs to 19 residues. Germline V gene data show CDR1 as DFQATT and CDR2 as SNEGSKA (reference sequence). The CDR3 DNA sequence: TGCAGTGCTAGTTTTTTACGGACTAGCGGGAGCTTGGGCCAAGAGACCCAGTACTTC. It encodes CSASFLRTSGSLGQETQYF.

This chain links TRBV4-1 with TRBJ1-1; unclear D gene. CDR3 length: 13 residues. Germline V gene data show CDR1 as MGHRA and CDR2 as YSYEKL. Trimming stripped 1 base from V and 2 bases from J, with 5 bases between. DNA of the CDR3: TGCGCCAGCAGCCAAGTTACAAACACTGAAGCTTTCTTT. It codes for CASSQVTNTEAFF.

This clonotype showed up many times. The CDR3 DNA is TGTGCCAGCAGTTACGGATACAGGGGAGCCACAGATACGCAGTATTTT. Translated, it gives CASSYGYRGATDTQYF. This chain uses TRBV6-2 or TRBV6-3 with TRBJ2-3, with 7 positions matching TRBD1. This CDR3 has 16 amino acids. The germline CDR1 and CDR2 sequences are MNHEY and SVGEGT. J was trimmed by 2 bases and V by 2 bases; bases with no gene match: 7.

This clonotype was picked up many times. As DNA, the CDR3 is TGTGCCAGCAGTTTAAGGCAAGGAGCGCCCCTCCGAGAGACCCAGTACTTC. It yields the protein CASSLRQGAPLRETQYF. The chain has TRBV28 and TRBJ2-5; no reliable D call. V lost 2 bases and J lost 4, with 20 bases in between. Germline assignment: CDR1 MDHEN and CDR2 SYDVKM. CDR3 length equals 17 residues.

This clonotype was detected many times. The chain is built from TRBV11-2 and TRBJ2-7, with D possibly TRBD2 on 5 matching bases. Germline V CDR1 and CDR2: SGHAT, FQNNGV. This CDR3 has 13 residues. The V end lost 2 bases, the J end lost 2 bases, and 7 bases lay between the germline ends. Here the CDR3 DNA reads TGTGCCAGCAGCTTAATGCGGGCCTACGAGCAGTACTTC. Translating gives CASSLMRAYEQYF.

This clonotype occurred many times. V is TRBV7-8 and J is TRBJ2-2, with D possibly TRBD1 on 6 matching bases. Between the trimmed V and J ends, which lost 4 bases and 4 bases, there was a span of 16 bases. The CDR3 has 16 amino acids. Germline V lookup: CDR1 SGHVS, CDR2 FQNEAQ. CDR3 protein: CASSSRGTLGTGELFF. CDR3 sequence (DNA): TGTGCCAGCAGCTCAAGGGGGACCCTGGGCACCGGGGAGCTGTTTTTT.

This clonotype came up many times. The chain has TRBV20-1 and TRBJ1-1, with TRBD1 matching over 11 bases. Germline-derived CDR1 and CDR2 are DFQATT and SNEGSKA (reference sequence). This CDR3 region has 16 residues. Trimming took 3 bases from V and 1 from J; bases not matched to a gene: 7. CDR3 nucleotides: TGCAGTGCTAGTGGGGGACAGGGGGGGAAGAACACTGAAGCTTTCTTT. This encodes CSASGGQGGKNTEAFF.

About this clonotype: A far larger clone lies a single base away; this is likely a read error. J is TRBJ2-1 and V is TRBV29-1; the D is unclear. V was shortened by 1 base and J by 13 bases, with 20 bases between the two germline ends. Germline V lookup: CDR1 SQVTM, CDR2 ANQGSEA. The CDR3 has 14 residues. CDR3 coding DNA: TGCAGCGTTGAAGCCGACCTCCCGGAATGGGCCCAGTTCTTC. It yields the protein CSVEADLPEWAQFF.